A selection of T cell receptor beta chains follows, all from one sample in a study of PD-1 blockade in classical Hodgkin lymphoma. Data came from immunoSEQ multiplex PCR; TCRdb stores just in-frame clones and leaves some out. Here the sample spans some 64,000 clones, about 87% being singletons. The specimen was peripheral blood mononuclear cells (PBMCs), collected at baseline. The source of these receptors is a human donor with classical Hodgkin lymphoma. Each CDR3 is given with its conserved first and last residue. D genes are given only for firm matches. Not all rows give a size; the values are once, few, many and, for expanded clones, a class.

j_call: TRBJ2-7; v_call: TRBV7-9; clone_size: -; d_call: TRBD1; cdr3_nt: TGTGCCAGCAGCTTTACCGGGACAGGGGATGGCGAGCAGTACTTC; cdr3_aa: CASSFTGTGDGEQYF
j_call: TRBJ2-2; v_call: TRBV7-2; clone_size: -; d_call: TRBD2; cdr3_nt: TGTGCCAGCAGCTTAACTAGCGGGGGGGCCGGGGAGCTGTTTTTT; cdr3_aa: CASSLTSGGAGELFF
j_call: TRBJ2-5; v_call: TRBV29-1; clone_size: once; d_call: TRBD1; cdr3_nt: TGCAGCGTTTCCGGGACAGGGCTAGGCCAAGAGACCCAGTACTTC; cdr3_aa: CSVSGTGLGQETQYF
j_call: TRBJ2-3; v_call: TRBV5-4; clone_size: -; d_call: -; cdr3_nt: TGTGCCAGCAGAACAAAGGAGCACACAGATACGCAGTATTTT; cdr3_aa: CASRTKEHTDTQYF
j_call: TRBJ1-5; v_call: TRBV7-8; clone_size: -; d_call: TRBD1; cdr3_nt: TGTGCCAGCAGCTTTGACAGGGAGCAGCCCCAGCATTTT; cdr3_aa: CASSFDREQPQHF
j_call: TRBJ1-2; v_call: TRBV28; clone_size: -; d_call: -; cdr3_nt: TGTGCCAGCAGTCCCGGAATCCAGGGCAGTAATGGCTACACCTTC; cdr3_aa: CASSPGIQGSNGYTF
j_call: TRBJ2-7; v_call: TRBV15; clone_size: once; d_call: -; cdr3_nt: TGTGCCACCAGCAGAGATCGGGTTGTGCCAGCCTACGAGCAGTACTTC; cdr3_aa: CATSRDRVVPAYEQYF
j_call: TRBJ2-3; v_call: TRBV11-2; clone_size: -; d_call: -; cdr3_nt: TGTGCCAGCAGCTTAGGTGGGGGGAACTCAGATACGCAGTATTTT; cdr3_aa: CASSLGGGNSDTQYF
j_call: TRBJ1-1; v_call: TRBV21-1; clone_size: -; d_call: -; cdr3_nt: TGTGCCAGCAGCCCCCGGACAGGGAGTAGGGGGAACACTGAAGCTTTCTTT; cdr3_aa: CASSPRTGSRGNTEAFF
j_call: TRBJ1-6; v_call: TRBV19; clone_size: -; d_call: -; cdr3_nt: TGTGCCAGTAGTATAGCTCCCAGCTCCTATAATTCACCCCTCCACTTT; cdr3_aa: CASSIAPSSYNSPLHF
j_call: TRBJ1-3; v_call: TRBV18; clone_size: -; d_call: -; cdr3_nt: TGTGCCAGCTCAACGGGACAAGATGGAAACACCATATATTTT; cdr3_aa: CASSTGQDGNTIYF
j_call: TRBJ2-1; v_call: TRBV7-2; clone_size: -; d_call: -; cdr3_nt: TGTGCCAGCAGCTTAGGTGAACTATACAATGAGCAGTTCTTC; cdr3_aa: CASSLGELYNEQFF
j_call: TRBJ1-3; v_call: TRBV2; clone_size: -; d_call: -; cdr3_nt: TGTGCCAGCAGCTCCGACGGGTACTCTGGAAACACCATATATTTT; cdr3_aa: CASSSDGYSGNTIYF
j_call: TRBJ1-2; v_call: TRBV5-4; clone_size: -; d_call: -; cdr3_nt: TGTGCCAGCAGCCCAGACCCTGGGGGGCAGGGCTATGGCTACACCTTC; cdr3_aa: CASSPDPGGQGYGYTF
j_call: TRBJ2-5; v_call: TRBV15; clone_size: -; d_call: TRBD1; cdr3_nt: TGTGCCACCAGCAGGTTAGGGGGCCCTCAAGAGACCCAGTACTTC; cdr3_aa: CATSRLGGPQETQYF
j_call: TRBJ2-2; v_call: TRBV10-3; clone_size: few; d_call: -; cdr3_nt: TGTGCCATCAGTAGACAGGGGGAGCTGTTTTTT; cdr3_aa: CAISRQGELFF
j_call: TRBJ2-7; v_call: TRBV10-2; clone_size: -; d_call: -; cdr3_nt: TGCGCCAGCAGTGAGGGCTACGAGCAGTACTTC; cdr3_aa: CASSEGYEQYF
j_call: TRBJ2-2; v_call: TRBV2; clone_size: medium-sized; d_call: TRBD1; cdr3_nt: TGTGCCAGCAGTGCAGGACAGGTCTTCCCCGGGGAGCTGTTTTTT; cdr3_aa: CASSAGQVFPGELFF
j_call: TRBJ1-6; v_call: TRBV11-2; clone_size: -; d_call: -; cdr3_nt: TGTGCCAGCAGCTTAGATTTGAGGGGAAGCTCACCCCTCCACTTT; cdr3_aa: CASSLDLRGSSPLHF
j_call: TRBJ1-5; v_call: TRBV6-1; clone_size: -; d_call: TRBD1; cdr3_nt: TGTGCCAGCAGTGAGGGGACAGGGTTTCAGCCCCAGCATTTT; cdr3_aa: CASSEGTGFQPQHF
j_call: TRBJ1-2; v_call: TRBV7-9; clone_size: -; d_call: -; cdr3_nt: TGTGCCAGCAGCTTAGTCCCTGAGGGCCCAAATTATGGCTACACCTTC; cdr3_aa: CASSLVPEGPNYGYTF
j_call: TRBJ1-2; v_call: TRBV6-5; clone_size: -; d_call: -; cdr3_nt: TGTGCCAGCACCGTTGAAGGTGGCTGGGGTGGCTACACCTTC; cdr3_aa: CASTVEGGWGGYTF
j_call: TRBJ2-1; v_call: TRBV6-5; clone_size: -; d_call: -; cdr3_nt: TGTGCCAGCAGTTATAGCAATGAGCAGTTCTTC; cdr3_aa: CASSYSNEQFF
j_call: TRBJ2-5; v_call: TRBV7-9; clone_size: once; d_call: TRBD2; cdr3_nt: TGTGCCAGCAGCTTAGCGGGGGGGGAGACCCAGTACTTC; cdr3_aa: CASSLAGGETQYF
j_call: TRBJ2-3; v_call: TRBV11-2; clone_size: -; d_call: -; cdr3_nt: TGTGCCAGCAGCCCAACTCAACACACAGATACGCAGTATTTT; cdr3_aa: CASSPTQHTDTQYF
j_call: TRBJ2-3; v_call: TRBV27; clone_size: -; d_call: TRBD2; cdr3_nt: TGTGCCAGCAAGTCTTGGTGGAGCGGGGGGCCGTATCGGGACACAGATACGCAGTATTTT; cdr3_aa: CASKSWWSGGPYRDTDTQYF
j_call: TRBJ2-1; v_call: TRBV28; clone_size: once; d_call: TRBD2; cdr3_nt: TGTGCCACAAAGGGGCTAGCGGGGTACAATGAGCAGTTCTTC; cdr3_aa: CATKGLAGYNEQFF
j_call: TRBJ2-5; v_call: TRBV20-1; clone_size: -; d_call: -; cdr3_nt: TGCAGTGCCAGCCCGAAGGAGACCCAGTACTTC; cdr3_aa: CSASPKETQYF
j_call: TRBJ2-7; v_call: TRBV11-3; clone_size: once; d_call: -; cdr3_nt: TGTGCCAGCAGCTTAGAAACCGGTCCTTTTTACGAGCAGTACTTC; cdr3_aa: CASSLETGPFYEQYF
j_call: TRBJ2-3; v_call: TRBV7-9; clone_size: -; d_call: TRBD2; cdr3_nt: TGTGCCAGCAACAAAGCGGGGGGGCTGAGAGATACGCAGTATTTT; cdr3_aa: CASNKAGGLRDTQYF
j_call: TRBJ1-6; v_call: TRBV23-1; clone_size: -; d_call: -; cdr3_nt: TGCGCCAGCACCGAAAAACCCAGGGCGCTGAGCTCCTATAATTCACCCCTCCACTTT; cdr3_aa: CASTEKPRALSSYNSPLHF
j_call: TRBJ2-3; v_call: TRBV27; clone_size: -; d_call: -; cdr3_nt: TGTGCCAGCAGTGATCGTGGCACAGATACGCAGTATTTT; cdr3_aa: CASSDRGTDTQYF
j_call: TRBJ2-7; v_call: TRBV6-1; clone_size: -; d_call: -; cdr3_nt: TGTGCCAGCGGGTCCGGCTACTACGAGCAGTACTTC; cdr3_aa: CASGSGYYEQYF
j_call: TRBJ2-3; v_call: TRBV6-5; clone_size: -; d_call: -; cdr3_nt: TGTGCCAGCAGCGCCAGGCAACATACGCAGTATTTT; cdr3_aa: CASSARQHTQYF
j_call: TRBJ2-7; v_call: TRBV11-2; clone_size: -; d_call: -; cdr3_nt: TGTGCCAGCAGCGGGGGGGCAGGGGGCACCTCCTTC; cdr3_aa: CASSGGAGGTSF
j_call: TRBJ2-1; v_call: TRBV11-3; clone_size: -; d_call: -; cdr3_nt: TGTGCCAGCAGCTTGACTAACCTATACAATGAGCAGTTCTTC; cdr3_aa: CASSLTNLYNEQFF
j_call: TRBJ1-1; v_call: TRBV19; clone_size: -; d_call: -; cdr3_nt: TGTGCCAGTAGTTGGGACGCGGTCAGGGACACTGAAGCTTTCTTT; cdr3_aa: CASSWDAVRDTEAFF